The source of this TCR beta chain is a study of OX40 agonist ivuxolimab in advanced cancers. Generated by immunoSEQ multiplex PCR, the TCRdb table keeps only in-frame clones and is missing some. The repertoire includes tens of thousands of clones, more than 70% of them detected once, and 6.5% sits in the top ten. Whole-study results and caveats: Not determined was the antigen specificity of the expanded peripheral T cells. Normalized T-cell clonal expansion was also low in some nonresponders.

Notes on this clone: Its antigen is unknown.

CDR1 and CDR2 (germline): MNHEY, SVGAGI. J was trimmed by 4 bases and V by 7 bases; bases with no gene match: 8. There are 15 residues in the CDR3. The chain uses TRBV6-5 and TRBJ2-2; 8 bases fit TRBD1. Specimen: CD4+ or CD8+ T cells sorted from blood, collected in a trial of the OX40 agonist ivuxolimab. This receptor was taken from an adult with an advanced solid tumor such as melanoma, head and neck, liver or kidney cancer. The CDR3 DNA reads as TGTGCCAGCACACCGACAGGGGCGTTCACCGGGGAGCTGTTTTTT. It specifies CASTPTGAFTGELFF.